The following is a TCR beta chain sequence with its context. From the PCR reads, TCRdb re-called clones with MiXCR. In the table there are 20,000 or so clones, around 28% of which are singletons. This record belongs to a study of metastatic and nonmetastatic thyroid tumors. The germline V gene encodes CDR1 KGHSH and CDR2 LQKENI. Unmatched junction bases numbered 4, after V lost 3 bases and J lost 5 bases. CDR3 length: 13 amino acids. Each patient went into thyroid surgery without having received any treatment. The chain couples TRBV18 to TRBJ2-7, with 7 positions matching TRBD2. The TCR comes from a female donor with papillary thyroid cancer or a benign thyroid nodule (not recorded which). Some clones in this sample may be carry-over from other donors' samples. The sample consisted of blood. The CDR3 DNA sequence: TGTGCCAGCTCACCGTGGGCGGGGGACGAGCAGTACTTC. This translates into CASSPWAGDEQYF. Complete variable domain (other parts from reference TRBV18 and TRBJ2-7): NAGVMQNPRHLVRRRGQEARLRCSPMKGHSHVYWYRQLPEEGLKFMVYLQKENIIDESGMPKERFSAEFPKEGPSILRIQQVVRGDSAAYFCASSPWAGDEQYFGPGTRLTVT.